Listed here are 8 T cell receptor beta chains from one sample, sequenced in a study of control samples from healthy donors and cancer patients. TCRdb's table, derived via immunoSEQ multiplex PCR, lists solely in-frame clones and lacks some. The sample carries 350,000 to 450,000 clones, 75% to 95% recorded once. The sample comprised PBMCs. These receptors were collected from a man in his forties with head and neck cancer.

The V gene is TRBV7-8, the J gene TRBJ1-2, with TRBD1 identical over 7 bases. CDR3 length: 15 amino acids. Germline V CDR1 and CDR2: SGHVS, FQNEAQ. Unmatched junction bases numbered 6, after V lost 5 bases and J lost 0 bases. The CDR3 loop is CASSLSGGSNYGYTF. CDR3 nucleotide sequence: TGTGCCAGCAGCCTCTCAGGGGGTTCTAACTATGGCTACACCTTC.

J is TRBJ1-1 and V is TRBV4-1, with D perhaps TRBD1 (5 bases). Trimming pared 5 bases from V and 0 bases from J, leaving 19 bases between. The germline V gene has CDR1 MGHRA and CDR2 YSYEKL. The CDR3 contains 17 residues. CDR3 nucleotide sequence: TGCGCCAGCAGCACTATCGGAGGGCGGGGGGTGAACACTGAAGCTTTCTTT. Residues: CASSTIGGRGVNTEAFF.

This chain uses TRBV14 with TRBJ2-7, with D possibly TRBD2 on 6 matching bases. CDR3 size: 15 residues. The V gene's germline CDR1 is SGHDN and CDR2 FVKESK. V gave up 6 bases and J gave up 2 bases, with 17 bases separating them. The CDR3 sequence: CASRSTKAGTYEQYF. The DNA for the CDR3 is TGTGCCAGCAGAAGCACGAAGGCGGGAACCTACGAGCAGTACTTC.

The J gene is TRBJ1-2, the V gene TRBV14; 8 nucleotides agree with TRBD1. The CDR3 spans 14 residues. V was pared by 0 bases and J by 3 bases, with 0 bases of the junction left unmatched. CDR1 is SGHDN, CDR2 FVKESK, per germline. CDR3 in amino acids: CASSQDRGHYGYTF. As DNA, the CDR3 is TGTGCCAGCAGCCAAGACAGGGGGCACTATGGCTACACCTTC.

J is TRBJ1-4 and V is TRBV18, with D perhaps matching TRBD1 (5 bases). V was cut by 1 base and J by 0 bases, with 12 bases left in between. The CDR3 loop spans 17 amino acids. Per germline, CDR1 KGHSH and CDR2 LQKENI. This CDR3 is CASSPLGVQPTNEKLFF. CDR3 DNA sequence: TGTGCCAGCTCACCACTGGGGGTTCAGCCAACTAATGAAAAACTGTTTTTT.

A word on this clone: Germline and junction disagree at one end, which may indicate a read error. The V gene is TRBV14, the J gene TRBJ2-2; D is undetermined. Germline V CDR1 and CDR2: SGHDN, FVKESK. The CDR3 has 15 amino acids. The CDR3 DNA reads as TGTGCCAGGAGCCCCTTTGAACCTAACACCGGGGAGCTGTTTTTT. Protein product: CARSPFEPNTGELFF.

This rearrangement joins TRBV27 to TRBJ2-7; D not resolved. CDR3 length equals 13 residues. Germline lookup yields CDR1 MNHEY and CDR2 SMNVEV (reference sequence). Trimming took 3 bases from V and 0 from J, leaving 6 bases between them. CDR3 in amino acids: CASSLALSYEQYF. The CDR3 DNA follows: TGTGCCAGCAGTTTGGCACTCTCCTACGAGCAGTACTTC.

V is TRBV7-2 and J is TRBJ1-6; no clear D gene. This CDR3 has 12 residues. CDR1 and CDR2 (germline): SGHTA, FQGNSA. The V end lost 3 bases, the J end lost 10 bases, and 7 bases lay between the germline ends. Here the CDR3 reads CASSFLTSPLHF. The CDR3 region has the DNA TGTGCCAGCAGCTTTCTCACCTCACCCCTCCACTTT.